This TCR beta chain originates from a study of Graves' ophthalmopathy and Graves' hyperthyroidism. Findings and caveats of the study: Most thyroid clonotypes with frequency above 0.001 were detected in blood too.

A volume of 10 ml of fresh peripheral blood supplied the PBMCs. Amplified TCR beta CDR3 regions were obtained using RNA transcripts as template. The workflow started with a first-round RT-PCR run with HTBI primers and then moved on to a second-round multiplex PCR. TCRdb processed the multiplex PCR reads anew with MiXCR; each CDR3 protein has one entry. Altogether hundreds of thousands of distinct CDR3 sequences are present, 15% to 17% being singletons, with the ten largest covering about 7%. CDR1 SGHKS and CDR2 YYEKEE come from the germline V gene (reference sequence). The CDR3 sequence is 16 residues long. The trim removed 0 bases at V and 5 bases at J, leaving 6 bases unmatched. On this clonotype: Its matching antigen is unknown.

The TCR comes from a woman aged 18-35 years with stable Graves' hyperthyroidism. This rearrangement joins TRBV5-5 to TRBJ2-5; TRBD2 aligns across 11 bases. Source material: peripheral blood. Written as DNA, the CDR3 is TGTGCCAGCAGCTTGGTTAGCGGGGGGGCGGTGGAGACCCAGTACTTC. Amino acids: CASSLVSGGAVETQYF.